These 10 T cell receptor beta chains were sequenced from one sample in a study of blood T cell repertoires in COVID-19. TCRdb's copy holds only in-frame clones and misses some; the assay was immunoSEQ multiplex PCR. Of approximately 170,000 clones listed, roughly four fifths are singletons. Sequencing was done on a sample of peripheral blood. These receptor sequences come from a woman in her 70s with COVID-19, enrolled during active disease.

V gene TRBV19 combines with J gene TRBJ1-1; 7 nucleotides agree with TRBD1. Germline V gives CDR1 LNHDA, CDR2 SQIVND (reference sequence). V lost 5 bases, J lost 7 bases, and 16 bases stayed unmatched. The CDR3 is 16 residues long. CDR3 protein: CASSSRDSMAWSEAFF. CDR3 in DNA: TGTGCCAGTAGTTCCCGGGACAGCATGGCGTGGAGTGAAGCTTTCTTT.

To note about this clone: One end of the junction does not line up with germline, which may come from a read error. The V call is TRBV6-2 or TRBV6-3, the J call TRBJ2-4, with D maybe TRBD2 (6 bases). Germline V gives CDR1 MNHEY, CDR2 SVGEGT. The CDR3 totals 11 residues. The CDR3 loop is CASSWGGIQYF. DNA for the CDR3: TGTGCCAGTAGTTGGGGAGGCATTCAGTACTTC.

This clone was seen once. The rearrangement uses TRBV20-1 and TRBJ1-5, with TRBD1 as a possible D gene (6 bases). The CDR3 has 16 amino acids. Looked up from germline, CDR1 is DFQATT and CDR2 is SNEGSKA (reference sequence). V lost 3 bases and J lost 0, with 15 bases in between. CDR3 DNA: TGCAGTGCTAGTATTTTAGGGGGAAATAGCAATCAGCCCCAGCATTTT. It is translated as CSASILGGNSNQPQHF.

This clone has a single count. This rearrangement joins TRBV7-3 to TRBJ2-3; 8 positions agree with TRBD2. Trimming took 6 bases from V and 4 from J; bases not matched to a gene: 12. From germline, CDR1 is SGHTA and CDR2 FQGTGA. The CDR3 extends over 16 amino acids. The CDR3 nucleotides read TGTGCCAGCAGTTTAGCGGGACTAGGGGGGGCAGATACGCAGTATTTT. Translation gives CASSLAGLGGADTQYF.

The chain is built from TRBV19 and TRBJ1-2; the D is unclear. The V gene lost 5 bases and the J gene lost 1 base, with 17 bases spanning the gap. The V gene's germline CDR1 is LNHDA and CDR2 SQIVND (reference sequence). This CDR3 contains 16 residues. Here the CDR3 reads CASSSGGQRVNYGYTF. The CDR3, as DNA: TGTGCCAGTAGTTCAGGAGGGCAGAGAGTTAACTATGGCTACACCTTC.

The V gene is TRBV29-1, the J gene TRBJ1-2; D unresolved. Germline lookup yields CDR1 SQVTM and CDR2 ANQGSEA. V shed 3 bases and J shed 6 bases, with 14 bases lying between them. This CDR3 has 13 residues. CDR3 in DNA: TGCAGCGTTGAGCAGACGGGATTTAATGGCTACACCTTC. Amino acids: CSVEQTGFNGYTF.

The CDR3 DNA reads as TGTGCCAGCAGAACAGCAGGGGCCACAGATACGCAGTATTTT. The encoded protein is CASRTAGATDTQYF. The chain recombines TRBV5-6 with TRBJ2-3; perhaps TRBD1 as D (6 bases). Germline CDR1 is SGHDT and CDR2 is YYEEEE. Trimming pared 5 bases from V and 2 bases from J, leaving 12 bases between. This CDR3 is 14 amino acids long.

The V call is TRBV19, the J call TRBJ1-1; 8 bases are shared with TRBD1. V shed 5 bases, J shed 0 bases, and the junction held 11 bases outside the gene matches. The CDR3 runs 17 residues. CDR1 LNHDA and CDR2 SQIVND come from the germline V gene (reference sequence). The CDR3 loop reads CASSPKRTGPMNTEAFF. The CDR3 nucleotides are TGTGCCAGTAGTCCCAAAAGGACAGGGCCCATGAACACTGAAGCTTTCTTT.

A single count supports this clone. The J gene is TRBJ2-7, the V gene TRBV11-3; a weak D match, TRBD2 (5 bases). The germline V gene has CDR1 SGHNT and CDR2 YENEEA. The CDR3 sequence is 15 residues long. V lost 3 bases to trimming and J lost 4 bases, with 16 bases between them. CDR3 in DNA: TGTGCCAGCAGCTTGGGCCCCGGACTCCAATACGAGCAGTACTTC. This sequence encodes CASSLGPGLQYEQYF. Filled out from reference TRBV11-3 and TRBJ2-7, the complete variable domain reads EAGVVQSPRYKIIEKKQPVAFWCNPISGHNTLYWYLQNLGQGPELLIRYENEEAVDDSQLPKDRFSAERLKGVDSTLKIQPAELGDSAVYLCASSLGPGLQYEQYFGPGTRLTVT.

J is TRBJ1-5 and V is TRBV2, with D tentatively TRBD1 (5 bases). V lost 6 bases and J 3 bases, leaving 12 bases between the germline ends. This CDR3 is built from 14 residues. The germline V gene encodes CDR1 SNHLY and CDR2 FYNNEI. The CDR3 sequence is CASSLGGFNQPQHF. The CDR3 DNA reads TGTGCCAGCAGCCTGGGGGGGTTCAATCAGCCCCAGCATTTT.